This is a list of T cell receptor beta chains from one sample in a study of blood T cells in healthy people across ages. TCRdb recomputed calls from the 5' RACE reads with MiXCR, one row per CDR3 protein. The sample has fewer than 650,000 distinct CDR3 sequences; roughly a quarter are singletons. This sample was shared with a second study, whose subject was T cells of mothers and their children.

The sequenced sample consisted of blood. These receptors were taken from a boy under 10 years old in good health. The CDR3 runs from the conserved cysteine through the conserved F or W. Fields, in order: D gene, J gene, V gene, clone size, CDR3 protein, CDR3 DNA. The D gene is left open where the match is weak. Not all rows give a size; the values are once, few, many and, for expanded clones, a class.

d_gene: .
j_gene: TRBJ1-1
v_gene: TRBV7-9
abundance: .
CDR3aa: CASSPGRTAFF
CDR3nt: TGTGCCAGCAGCCCGGGGCGTACGGCTTTCTTT

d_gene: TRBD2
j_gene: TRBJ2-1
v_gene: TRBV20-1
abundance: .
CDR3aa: CSAPGGSSYNEQFF
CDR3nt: TGCAGTGCTCCTGGCGGGAGCTCCTACAATGAGCAGTTCTTC

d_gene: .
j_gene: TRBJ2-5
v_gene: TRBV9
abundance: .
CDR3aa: CASSAGTLWETQYF
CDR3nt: TGTGCCAGCAGCGCTGGGACTTTATGGGAGACCCAGTACTTC

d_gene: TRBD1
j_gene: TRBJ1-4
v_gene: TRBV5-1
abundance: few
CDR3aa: CASSSLTGGYATNEKLFF
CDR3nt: TGCGCCAGCAGCTCCCTGACAGGGGGCTATGCAACTAATGAAAAACTGTTTTTT

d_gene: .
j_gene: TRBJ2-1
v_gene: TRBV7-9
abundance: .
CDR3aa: CASSSTRWRDEQFF
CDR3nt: TGTGCCAGCAGTTCTACCCGCTGGAGGGATGAGCAGTTCTTC

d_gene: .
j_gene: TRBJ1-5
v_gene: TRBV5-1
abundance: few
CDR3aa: CASSSGFQQPQHF
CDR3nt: TGCGCCAGCAGTTCGGGTTTTCAACAGCCCCAGCATTTT

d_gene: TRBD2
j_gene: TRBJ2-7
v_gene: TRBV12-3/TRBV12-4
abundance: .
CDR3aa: CASSLNGGIHEQYF
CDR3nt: TGTGCCAGCAGTTTAAACGGGGGGATCCACGAGCAGTACTTC

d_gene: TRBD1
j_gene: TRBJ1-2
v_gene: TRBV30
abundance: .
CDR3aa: CAWKGGIGYTF
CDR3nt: TGTGCCTGGAAAGGGGGCATAGGCTACACCTTC

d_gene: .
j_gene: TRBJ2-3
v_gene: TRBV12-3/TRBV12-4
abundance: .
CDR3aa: CASSLGLGGDTQYF
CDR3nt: TGTGCCAGCAGTTTAGGCCTCGGGGGAGATACGCAGTATTTT

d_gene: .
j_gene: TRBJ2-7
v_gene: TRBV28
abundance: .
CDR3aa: CASSRTAPYEQYF
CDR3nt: TGTGCCAGCAGTCGGACAGCCCCCTACGAGCAGTACTTC

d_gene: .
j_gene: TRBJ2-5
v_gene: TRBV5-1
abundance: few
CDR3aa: CASAYTGETQYF
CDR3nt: TGCGCCAGCGCCTATACCGGGGAGACCCAGTACTTC

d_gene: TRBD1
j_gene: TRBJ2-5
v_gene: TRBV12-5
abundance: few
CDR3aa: CASGLRTGRETQYF
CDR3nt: TGTGCTAGTGGTTTGAGGACAGGGAGGGAGACCCAGTACTTC

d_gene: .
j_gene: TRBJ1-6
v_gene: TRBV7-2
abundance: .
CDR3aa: CASSSQVYNSPLHF
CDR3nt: TGTGCCAGCAGCTCACAGGTCTATAATTCACCCCTCCACTTT

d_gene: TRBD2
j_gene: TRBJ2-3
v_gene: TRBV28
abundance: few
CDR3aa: CASMTSGGGDTQYF
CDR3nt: TGTGCCAGCATGACTAGCGGGGGGGGAGATACGCAGTATTTT

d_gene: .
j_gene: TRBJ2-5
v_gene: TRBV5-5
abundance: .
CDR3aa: CASSLRLTGYQETQYF
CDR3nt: TGTGCCAGCAGCTTAAGGTTGACCGGGTACCAAGAGACCCAGTACTTC

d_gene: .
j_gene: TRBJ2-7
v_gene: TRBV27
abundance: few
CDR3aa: CASSLSQTAAYEQYF
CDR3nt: TGTGCCAGCAGTTTATCCCAGACAGCAGCCTACGAGCAGTACTTC

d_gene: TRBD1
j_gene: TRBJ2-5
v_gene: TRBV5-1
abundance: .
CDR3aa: CASSQDRVQETQYF
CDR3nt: TGCGCCAGCAGCCAGGACAGGGTACAAGAGACCCAGTACTTC

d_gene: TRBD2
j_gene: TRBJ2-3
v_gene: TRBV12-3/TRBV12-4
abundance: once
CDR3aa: CASSLWGGNTDTQYF
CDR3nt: TGTGCCAGCAGTTTATGGGGGGGGAACACAGATACGCAGTATTTT

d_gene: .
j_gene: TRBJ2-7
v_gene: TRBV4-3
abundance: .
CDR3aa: CASSQVTSSSYEQYF
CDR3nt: TGCGCCAGCAGCCAAGTCACATCGAGCTCCTACGAGCAGTACTTC

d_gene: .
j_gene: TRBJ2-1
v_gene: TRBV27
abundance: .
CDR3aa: CASSPGGPYNEQSF
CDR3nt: TGTGCCAGCAGTCCCGGGGGGCCCTACAATGAGCAGTCCTTC

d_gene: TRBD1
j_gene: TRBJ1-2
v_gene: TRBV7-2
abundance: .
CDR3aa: CASSPGGVAGYTF
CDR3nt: TGTGCCAGCAGCCCAGGGGGCGTAGCAGGCTACACCTTC

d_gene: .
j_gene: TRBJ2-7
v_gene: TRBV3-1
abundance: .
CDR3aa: CASSQRARSSYEQYF
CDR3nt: TGTGCCAGCAGCCAACGGGCTAGAAGTTCCTACGAGCAGTACTTC